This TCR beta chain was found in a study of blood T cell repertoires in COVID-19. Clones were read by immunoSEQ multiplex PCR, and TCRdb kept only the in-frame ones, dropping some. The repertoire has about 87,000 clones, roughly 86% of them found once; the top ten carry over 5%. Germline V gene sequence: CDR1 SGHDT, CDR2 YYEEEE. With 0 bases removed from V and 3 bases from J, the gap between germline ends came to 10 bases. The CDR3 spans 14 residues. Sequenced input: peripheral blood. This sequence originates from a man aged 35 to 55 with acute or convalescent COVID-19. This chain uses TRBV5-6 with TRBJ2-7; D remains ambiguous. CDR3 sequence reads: CASSLEQVNYEQYF. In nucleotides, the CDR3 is TGTGCCAGCAGCTTGGAGCAGGTGAACTACGAGCAGTACTTC.